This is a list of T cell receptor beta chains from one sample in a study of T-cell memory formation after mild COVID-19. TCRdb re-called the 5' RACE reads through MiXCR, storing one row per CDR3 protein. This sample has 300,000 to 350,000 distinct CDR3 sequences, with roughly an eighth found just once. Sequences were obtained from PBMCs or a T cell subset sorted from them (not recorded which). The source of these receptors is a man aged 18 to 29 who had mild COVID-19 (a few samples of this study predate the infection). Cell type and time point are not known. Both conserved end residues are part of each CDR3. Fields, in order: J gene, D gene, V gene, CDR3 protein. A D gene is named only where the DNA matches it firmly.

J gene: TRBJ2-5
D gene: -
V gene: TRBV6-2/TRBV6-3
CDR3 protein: CASSDGWIQETQYF

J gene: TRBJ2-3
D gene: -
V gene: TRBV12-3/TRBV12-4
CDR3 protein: CASSFRGPGDTQYF

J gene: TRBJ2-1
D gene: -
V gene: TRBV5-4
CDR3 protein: CASSLAAGDEQFF

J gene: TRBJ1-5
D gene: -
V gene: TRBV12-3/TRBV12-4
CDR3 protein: CASSHNREQQPQHF

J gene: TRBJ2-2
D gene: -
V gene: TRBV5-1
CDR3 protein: CASSLPGLSSGELFF

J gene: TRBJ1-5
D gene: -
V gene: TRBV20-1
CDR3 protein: CSASPRVGSNQPQHF

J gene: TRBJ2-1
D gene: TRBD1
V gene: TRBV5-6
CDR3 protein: CASSTIRDRVGEQFF

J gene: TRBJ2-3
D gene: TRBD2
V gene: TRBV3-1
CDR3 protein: CASSPEGLAGGSWGQYF

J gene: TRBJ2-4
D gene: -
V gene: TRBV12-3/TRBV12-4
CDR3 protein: CASSPGTVKNIQYF

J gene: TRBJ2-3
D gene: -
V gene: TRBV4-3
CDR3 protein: CASSQQLASTDTQYF

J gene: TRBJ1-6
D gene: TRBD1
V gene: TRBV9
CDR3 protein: CASSPRTGGIYNSPLHF

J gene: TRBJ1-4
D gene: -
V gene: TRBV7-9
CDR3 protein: CASSTWTVGEKLFF

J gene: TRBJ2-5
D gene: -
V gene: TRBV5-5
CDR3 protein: CASSGSGSTYQETQYF

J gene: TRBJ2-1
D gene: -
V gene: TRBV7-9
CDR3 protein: CASSYLSGYNEQFF

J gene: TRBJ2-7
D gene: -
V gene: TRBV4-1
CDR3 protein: CASSQPRQGGMGYEQYF

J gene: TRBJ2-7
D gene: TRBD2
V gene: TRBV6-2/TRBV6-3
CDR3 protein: CASSYTPGTSQSSYEQYF

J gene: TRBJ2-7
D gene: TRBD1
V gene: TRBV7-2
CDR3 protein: CASSSGQGFYEQYF

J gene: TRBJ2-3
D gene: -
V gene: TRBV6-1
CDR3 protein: CASSERAARTDTQYF

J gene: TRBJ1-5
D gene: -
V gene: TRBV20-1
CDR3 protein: CSAREPGALGPQHF

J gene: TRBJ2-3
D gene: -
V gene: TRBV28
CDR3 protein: CASRRSTDTQYF

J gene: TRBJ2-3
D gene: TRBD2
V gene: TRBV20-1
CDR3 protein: CSASGITDTQYF

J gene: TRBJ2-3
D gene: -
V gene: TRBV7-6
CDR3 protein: CASSLVGGPDTQYF

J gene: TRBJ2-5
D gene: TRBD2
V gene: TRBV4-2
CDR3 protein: CASSQLLAGDETQYF

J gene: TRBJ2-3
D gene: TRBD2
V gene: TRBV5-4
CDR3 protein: CASSFSGLAGGQADTQYF

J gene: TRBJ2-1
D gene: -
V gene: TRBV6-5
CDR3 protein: CASSYHKLNEQFF

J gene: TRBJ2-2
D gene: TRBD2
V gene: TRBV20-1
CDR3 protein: CSARTSGGVELFF

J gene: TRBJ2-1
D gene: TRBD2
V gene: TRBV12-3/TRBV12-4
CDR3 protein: CASLGTSGGSEQFF

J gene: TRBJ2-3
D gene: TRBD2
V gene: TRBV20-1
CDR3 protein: CSAGPPGLAGVTDTQYF

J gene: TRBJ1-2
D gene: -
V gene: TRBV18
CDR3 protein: CASQGRLTNYGYTF

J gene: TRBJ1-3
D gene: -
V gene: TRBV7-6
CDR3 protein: CASSEEVNSGNTIYF

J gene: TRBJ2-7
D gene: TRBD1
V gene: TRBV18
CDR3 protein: CASSIGTVTNEQYF

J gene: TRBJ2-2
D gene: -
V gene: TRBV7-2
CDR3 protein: CASSLSGHPTGELFF

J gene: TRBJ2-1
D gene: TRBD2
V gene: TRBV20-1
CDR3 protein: CSARDWGGIGNEQFF

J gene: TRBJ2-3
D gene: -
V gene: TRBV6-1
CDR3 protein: CASRGTTGSTQYF

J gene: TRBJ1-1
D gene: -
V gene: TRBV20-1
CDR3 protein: CSASNRGRGRMNTEAFF

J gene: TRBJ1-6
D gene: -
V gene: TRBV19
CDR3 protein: CASSPTRSYNSPLHF

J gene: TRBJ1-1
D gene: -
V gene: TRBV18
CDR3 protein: CASSPNEMQNTEAFF

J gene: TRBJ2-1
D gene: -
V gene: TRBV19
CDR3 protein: CASSIGRGSEQFF

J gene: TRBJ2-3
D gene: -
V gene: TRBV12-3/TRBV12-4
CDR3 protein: CASSFPGGSTDTQYF

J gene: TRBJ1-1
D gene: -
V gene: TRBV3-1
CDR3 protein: CASSQVGPLEAFF

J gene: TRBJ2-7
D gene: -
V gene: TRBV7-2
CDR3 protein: CASSTSSYEQYF

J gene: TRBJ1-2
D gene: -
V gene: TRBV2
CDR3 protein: CASSSGPPGTGYGYTF

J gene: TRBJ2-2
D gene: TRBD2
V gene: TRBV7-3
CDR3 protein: CASSPLAGGAGELFF

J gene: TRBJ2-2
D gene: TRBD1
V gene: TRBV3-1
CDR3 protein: CASRGQGARNTGELFF

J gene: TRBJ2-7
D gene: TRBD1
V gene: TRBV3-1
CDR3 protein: CASSSYPRTGGVYEQYF

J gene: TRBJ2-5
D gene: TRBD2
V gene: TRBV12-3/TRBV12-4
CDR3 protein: CASSFPGGEETQYF